This entry is about one T cell receptor beta chain. This sample is drawn from a study of radiation and T cells in renal cell carcinoma. J lost 0 bases, V lost 6 bases, and 8 bases had no gene match. The CDR3 extends over 17 amino acids. Per germline, CDR1 LNHDA and CDR2 SQIVND (reference sequence). Sequencing used immunoSEQ multiplex PCR; TCRdb keeps in-frame clones, though not all of them. Of around 78,000 clones in the sample, nearly 90% were seen once. Time point meaning: blood 4 weeks post-SBRT, at nephrectomy. As for treatment: 15 Gy SBRT to primary tumor, nephrectomy 4 weeks later. Nephrectomy followed 15 Gy stereotactic body radiation by 4 weeks.

The specimen was blood, collected from a patient whose treatment included radiotherapy and nephrectomy. The chain is built from TRBV19 and TRBJ1-5; 10 bases line up with TRBD1. The sequence came from a woman in her seventies with renal cell carcinoma. CDR3 bases: TGTGCCAGTAGGGAAACGGACAGGGGGATTAGCAATCAGCCCCAGCATTTT. Encoded protein: CASRETDRGISNQPQHF.